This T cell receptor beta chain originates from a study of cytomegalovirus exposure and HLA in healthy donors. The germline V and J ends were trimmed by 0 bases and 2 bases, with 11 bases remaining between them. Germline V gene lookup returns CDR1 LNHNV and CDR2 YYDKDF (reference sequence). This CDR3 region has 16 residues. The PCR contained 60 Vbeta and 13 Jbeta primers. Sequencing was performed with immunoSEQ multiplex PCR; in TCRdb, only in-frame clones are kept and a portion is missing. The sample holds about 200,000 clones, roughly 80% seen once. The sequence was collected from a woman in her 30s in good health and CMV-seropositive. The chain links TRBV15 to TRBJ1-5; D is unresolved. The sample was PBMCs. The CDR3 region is CATSRETGAGNQPQHF. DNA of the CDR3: TGTGCCACCAGCAGAGAGACGGGAGCAGGCAATCAGCCCCAGCATTTT.